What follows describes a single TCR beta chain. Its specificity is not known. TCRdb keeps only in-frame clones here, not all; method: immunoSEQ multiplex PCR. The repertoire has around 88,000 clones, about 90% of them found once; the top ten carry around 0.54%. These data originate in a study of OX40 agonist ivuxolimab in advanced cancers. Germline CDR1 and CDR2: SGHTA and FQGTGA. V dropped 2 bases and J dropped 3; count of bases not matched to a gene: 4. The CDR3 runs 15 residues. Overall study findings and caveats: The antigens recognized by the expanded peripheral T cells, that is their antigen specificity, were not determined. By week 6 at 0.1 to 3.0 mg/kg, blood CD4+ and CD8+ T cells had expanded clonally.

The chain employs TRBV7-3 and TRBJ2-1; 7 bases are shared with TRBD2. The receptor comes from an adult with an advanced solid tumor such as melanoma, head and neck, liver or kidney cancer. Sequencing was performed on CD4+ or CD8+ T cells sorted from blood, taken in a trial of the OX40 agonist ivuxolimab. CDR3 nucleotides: TGTGCCAGCAGCTTACGCGGGAGCGACTACAATGAGCAGTTCTTC. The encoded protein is CASSLRGSDYNEQFF.